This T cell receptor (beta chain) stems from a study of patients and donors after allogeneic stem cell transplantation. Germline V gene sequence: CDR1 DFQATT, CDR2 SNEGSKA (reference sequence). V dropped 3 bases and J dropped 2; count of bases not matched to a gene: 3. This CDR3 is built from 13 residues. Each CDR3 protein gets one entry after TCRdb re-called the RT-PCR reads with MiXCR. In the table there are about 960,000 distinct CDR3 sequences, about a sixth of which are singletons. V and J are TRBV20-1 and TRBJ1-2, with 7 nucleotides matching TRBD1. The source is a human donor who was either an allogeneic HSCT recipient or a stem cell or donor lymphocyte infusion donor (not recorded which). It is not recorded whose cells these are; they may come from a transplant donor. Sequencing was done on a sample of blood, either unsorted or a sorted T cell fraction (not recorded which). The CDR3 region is CSASVGQNYGYTF. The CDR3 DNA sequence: TGCAGTGCTAGCGTGGGACAGAACTATGGCTACACCTTC.